The 12 T cell receptor beta chains below were found in one sample sequenced in a study of blood T cell repertoires in COVID-19 (TCRdb year 2020). Library generation was performed with the immunoSEQ multiplex PCR assay. TCRdb stores this immuneACCESS table with in-frame sequences only. Part of the clones is absent; in the studies checked, under half of the shortfall reflects unresolved V genes, and no reason is known for the rest. This sample is represented by roughly 520,000 clones; 70% to 90% of them were singletons. Around 1.9% of the sample belongs to the ten largest clones. Sequenced input: PBMCs or T cells enriched from blood (not recorded which). These receptors all come from a woman aged 40 to 50 who had recovered from COVID-19.

The V and J genes are TRBV7-8 and TRBJ1-3; 10 bases agree with TRBD1. The CDR3 is 16 amino acids. Per the germline V gene, CDR1 is SGHVS and CDR2 is FQNEAQ. With V trimmed by 7 bases and J by 4 bases, 10 bases remained unmatched. The CDR3 region has the DNA TGTGCCAGCACCTACGGGACAGGGGATTCCGGAAACACCATATATTTT. As protein: CASTYGTGDSGNTIYF.

The chain recombines TRBV6-7 with TRBJ1-4; the match to TRBD1 covers 7 bases. TRBV6-7 is an open reading frame whose function is uncertain. Trimming took 8 bases from V and 6 from J; bases not matched to a gene: 0. This CDR3 has 11 residues. The CDR3 sequence: CASGTDEKLFF. The CDR3 bases are TGTGCCAGCGGGACAGATGAAAAACTGTTTTTT.

The chain couples TRBV19 to TRBJ2-3; 12 positions agree with TRBD2. In germline, CDR1 is LNHDA, CDR2 SQIVND (reference sequence). The CDR3 spans 15 residues. After removal of 6 bases from V and 3 bases from J, the junction contained 4 bases not matched to a gene. This CDR3 reads CASSRTSGKTDTQYF. The CDR3 coding sequence is TGTGCCAGTAGCCGGACTAGCGGGAAAACAGATACGCAGTATTTT.

The chain is built from TRBV4-3 and TRBJ1-1; 8 nucleotides align to TRBD1. The CDR3 totals 14 residues. V lost 5 bases, J lost 6 bases, and 8 bases stayed unmatched. In germline, CDR1 is LGHNA, CDR2 YSLEER. The CDR3 nucleotides are TGCGCCAGCAGCTCCGAGGACAGGGTCTCTGAAGCTTTCTTT. This gives the protein CASSSEDRVSEAFF.

This sequence joins TRBV19 and TRBJ2-1; TRBD2 matches 9 bases. Germline V gene sequence: CDR1 LNHDA, CDR2 SQIVND (reference sequence). J lost 5 bases, V lost 1 base, and 9 bases had no gene match. This CDR3 has 17 amino acids. CDR3 loop: CASSIVGGRVVNNEQFF. In DNA, the CDR3 is TGTGCCAGTAGTATAGTTGGCGGGAGGGTCGTGAACAATGAGCAGTTCTTC.

The chain links TRBV6-5 to TRBJ2-1; no definite D call. V lost 9 bases and J lost 9, with 24 bases in between. Germline assignment: CDR1 MNHEY and CDR2 SVGAGI. The CDR3 spans 15 residues. In nucleotides, the CDR3 is TGTGCCAGTCGCAGTCGTAGCCCCAATATCGGTGAGCAGTTCTTC. This codes for CASRSRSPNIGEQFF.

The V call is TRBV18, the J call TRBJ2-2; 7 positions agree with TRBD2. There are 17 residues in the CDR3. V lost 2 bases, J lost 2 bases, and 8 bases stayed unmatched. Germline values: CDR1 KGHSH, CDR2 LQKENI. DNA for the CDR3: TGTGCCAGCTCACCATCTCTGGCGGGGGAAAACACCGGGGAGCTGTTTTTT. Its translation is CASSPSLAGENTGELFF.

The rearrangement joins TRBV19 to TRBJ2-1; 7 bases align to TRBD2. Per germline, CDR1 LNHDA and CDR2 SQIVND (reference sequence). With 8 bases clipped from V and 0 bases from J, the junction kept 7 bases outside the gene matches. The CDR3 sequence is 15 residues long. CDR3: CASAQWGGSYNEQFF. The DNA for the CDR3 is TGTGCCAGTGCCCAGTGGGGGGGCTCCTACAATGAGCAGTTCTTC.

The V and J genes are TRBV6-5 and TRBJ1-3, with TRBD1 as a possible D gene (5 bases). This CDR3 contains 14 residues. Germline V gene sequence: CDR1 MNHEY, CDR2 SVGAGI. Trimming removed 2 bases at V and 8 bases at J, with 13 bases between. CDR3 residues: CASSYRGIEDTIYF. The CDR3 DNA sequence: TGTGCCAGCAGTTACAGGGGTATAGAGGACACCATATATTTT.

V is TRBV2 and J is TRBJ1-2, with TRBD1 matching over 9 bases. CDR3 size: 15 residues. Germline CDR1 is SNHLY and CDR2 is FYNNEI. V lost 4 bases to trimming and J lost 7 bases; unmatched junction nucleotides: 10. CDR3 in amino acids: CASSGNTGGAGGYTF. CDR3 coding DNA: TGTGCCAGCAGTGGAAATACAGGGGGCGCGGGTGGCTACACCTTC. The entire variable domain, with the rest obtained from reference TRBV2 and TRBJ1-2, is as follows: EPEVTQTPSHQVTQMGQEVILRCVPISNHLYFYWYRQILGQKVEFLVSFYNNEISEKSEIFDDQFSVERPDGSNFTLKIRSTKLEDSAMYFCASSGNTGGAGGYTFGSGTRLTVV.

DNA of the CDR3: TGTGCCAGCAGCGTCCGGACAGGTACCTACGAGCAGTACTTC. As protein: CASSVRTGTYEQYF. V and J are TRBV9 and TRBJ2-7, with 7 nucleotides matching TRBD1. This CDR3 has 14 amino acids. J gave up 2 bases and V 2 bases, and 4 bases lay outside the gene matches. CDR1 and CDR2 (germline): SGDLS, YYNGEE.

The chain employs TRBV2 and TRBJ2-1; possible D gene TRBD1, 5 bases. CDR1 is SNHLY, CDR2 FYNNEI, per germline. V lost 4 bases to trimming and J lost 6 bases, with 13 bases between them. The CDR3 length is 14 residues. CDR3 residues: CASSGTQSPNEQFF. CDR3 bases: TGTGCCAGCAGTGGGACACAGAGCCCCAATGAGCAGTTCTTC.